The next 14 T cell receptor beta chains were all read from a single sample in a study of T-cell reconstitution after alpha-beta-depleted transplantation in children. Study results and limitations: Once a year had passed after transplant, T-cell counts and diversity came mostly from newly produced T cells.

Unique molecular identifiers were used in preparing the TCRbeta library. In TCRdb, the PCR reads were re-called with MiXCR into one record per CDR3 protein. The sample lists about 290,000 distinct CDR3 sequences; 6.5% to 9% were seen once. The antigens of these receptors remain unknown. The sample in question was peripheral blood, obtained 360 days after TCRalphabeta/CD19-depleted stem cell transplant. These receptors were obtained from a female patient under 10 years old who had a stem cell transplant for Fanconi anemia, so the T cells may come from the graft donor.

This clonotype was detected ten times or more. The CDR3 DNA reads as TGTGCCAGCAGCAGTGGGGGATCAGAATACGAGCAGTACTTC. It is translated as CASSSGGSEYEQYF. This rearrangement joins TRBV9 to TRBJ2-7, with D tentatively TRBD1 or TRBD2 (5 bases each). Trimming took off 4 bases at V and 4 bases at J, with 15 bases between the two ends. The CDR3 has 14 residues. Germline V gene lookup returns CDR1 SGDLS and CDR2 YYNGEE.

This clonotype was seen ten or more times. The CDR3 nucleotides read TGTGCCAGCAGCCCGAGACAGGGGTCAAATCAGCCCCAGCATTTT. This encodes CASSPRQGSNQPQHF. The chain uses TRBV7-2 and TRBJ1-5; 8 nucleotides match TRBD1. CDR1 and CDR2 (germline): SGHTA, FQGNSA. Losses at the gene ends were 5 bases for V and 4 bases for J; bases not matched to a gene: 7. This CDR3 has 15 amino acids.

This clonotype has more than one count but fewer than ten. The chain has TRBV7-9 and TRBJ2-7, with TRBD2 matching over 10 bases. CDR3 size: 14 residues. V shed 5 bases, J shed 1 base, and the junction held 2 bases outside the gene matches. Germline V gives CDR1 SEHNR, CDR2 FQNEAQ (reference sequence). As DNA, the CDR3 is TGTGCCAGCAGCGTTAGCGGGGGGTCCTACGAGCAGTACTTC. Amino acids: CASSVSGGSYEQYF. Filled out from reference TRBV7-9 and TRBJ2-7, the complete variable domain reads DTGVSQNPRHKITKRGQNVTFRCDPISEHNRLYWYRQTLGQGPEFLTYFQNEAQLEKSRLLSDRFSAERPKGSFSTLEIQRTEQGDSAMYLCASSVSGGSYEQYFGPGTRLTVT.

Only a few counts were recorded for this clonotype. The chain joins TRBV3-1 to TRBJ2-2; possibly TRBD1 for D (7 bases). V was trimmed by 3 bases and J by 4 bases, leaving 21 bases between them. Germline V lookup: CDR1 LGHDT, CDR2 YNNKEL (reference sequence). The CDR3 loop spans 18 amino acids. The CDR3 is CASSHSTRGAGGTGELFF. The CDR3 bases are TGTGCCAGCAGCCATTCCACCAGGGGGGCTGGAGGCACCGGGGAGCTGTTTTTT.

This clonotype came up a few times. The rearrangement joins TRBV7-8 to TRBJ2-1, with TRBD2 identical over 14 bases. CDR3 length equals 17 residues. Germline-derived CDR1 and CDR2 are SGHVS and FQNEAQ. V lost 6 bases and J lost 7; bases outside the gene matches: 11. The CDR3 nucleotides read TGTGCCAGCAGGGCCCATAGGACTAGCGGGGGGAGGAATGAGCAGTTCTTC. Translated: CASRAHRTSGGRNEQFF. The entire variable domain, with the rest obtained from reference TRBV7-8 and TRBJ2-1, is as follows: GAGVSQSPRYKVAKRGQDVALRCDPISGHVSLFWYQQALGQGPEFLTYFQNEAQLDKSGLPSDRFFAERPEGSVSTLKIQRTQQEDSAVYLCASRAHRTSGGRNEQFFGPGTRLTVL.

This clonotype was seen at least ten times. The CDR3 loop reads CASSLMGQNTEAFF. CDR3 DNA sequence: TGTGCCAGCAGCTTAATGGGCCAGAACACTGAAGCTTTCTTT. The chain uses TRBV7-6 and TRBJ1-1; unclear D gene. The V end lost 2 bases, the J end lost 1 base, and 8 bases lay between the germline ends. Germline V CDR1 and CDR2: SGHVS, FNYEAQ. This CDR3 is built from 14 residues.

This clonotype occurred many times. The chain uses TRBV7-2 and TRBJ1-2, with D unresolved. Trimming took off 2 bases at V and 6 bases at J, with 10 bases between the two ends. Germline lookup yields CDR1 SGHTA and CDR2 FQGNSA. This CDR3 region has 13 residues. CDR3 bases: TGTGCCAGCAGCTTAAAGGCGTTAAATGGCTACACCTTC. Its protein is CASSLKALNGYTF.

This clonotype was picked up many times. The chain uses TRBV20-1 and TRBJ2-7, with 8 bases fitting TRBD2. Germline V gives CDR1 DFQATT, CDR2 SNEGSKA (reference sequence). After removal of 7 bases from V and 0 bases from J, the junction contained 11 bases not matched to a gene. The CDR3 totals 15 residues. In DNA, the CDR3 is TGCAGTGTAAATGGGGAGCGGGGGCCCTCCTACGAGCAGTACTTC. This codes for CSVNGERGPSYEQYF.

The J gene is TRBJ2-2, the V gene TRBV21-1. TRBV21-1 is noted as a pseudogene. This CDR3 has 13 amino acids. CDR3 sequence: CASSKIFTGELFF. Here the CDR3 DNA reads TGTGCCAGCAGCAAGATTTTCACCGGGGAGCTGTTTTTT.

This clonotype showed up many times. For the CDR3, the DNA is TGTGCCAGCAGCGCGTACACCGGGGAGCTGTTTTTT. It yields the protein CASSAYTGELFF. The chain is built from TRBV7-3 and TRBJ2-2, with D unresolved. V was cut by 5 bases and J by 3 bases, with 4 bases left in between. Germline lookup yields CDR1 SGHTA and CDR2 FQGTGA. This CDR3 is 12 amino acids long.

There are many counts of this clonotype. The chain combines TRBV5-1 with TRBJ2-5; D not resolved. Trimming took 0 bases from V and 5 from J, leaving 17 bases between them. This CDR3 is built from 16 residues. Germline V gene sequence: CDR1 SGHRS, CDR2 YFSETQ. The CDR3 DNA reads TGCGCCAGCAGCTTGGAGGGCCATCTTCTGGCGGAGACCCAGTACTTC. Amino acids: CASSLEGHLLAETQYF.

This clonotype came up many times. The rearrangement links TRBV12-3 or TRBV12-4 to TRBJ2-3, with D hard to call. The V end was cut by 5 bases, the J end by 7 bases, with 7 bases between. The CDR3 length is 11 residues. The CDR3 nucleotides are TGTGCCAGCAGTATAACCTATACGCAGTATTTT. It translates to CASSITYTQYF.

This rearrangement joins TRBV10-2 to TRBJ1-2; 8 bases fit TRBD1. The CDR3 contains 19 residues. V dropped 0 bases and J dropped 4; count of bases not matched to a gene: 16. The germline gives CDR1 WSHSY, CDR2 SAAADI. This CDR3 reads CASSESTRGQGGGSYGYTF. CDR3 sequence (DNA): TGCGCCAGCAGTGAGTCGACTCGTGGACAGGGTGGAGGAAGCTATGGCTACACCTTC.

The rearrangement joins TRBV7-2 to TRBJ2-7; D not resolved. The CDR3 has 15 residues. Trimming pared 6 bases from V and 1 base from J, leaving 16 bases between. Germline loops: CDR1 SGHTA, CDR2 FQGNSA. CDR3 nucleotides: TGTGCCAGCAGTCAAGGATTAGGGCCTTCCTACGAGCAGTACTTC. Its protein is CASSQGLGPSYEQYF.